These T cell receptor beta chains were read from a single sample in a study of blood T cell repertoires in COVID-19. TCRdb's table, derived via immunoSEQ multiplex PCR, lists solely in-frame clones and lacks some. In the table there are 130,000 or so clones, about 86% of which are singletons. Sequencing input: PBMCs or T cells enriched from blood (not recorded which). The receptors here all came from a man in his forties with acute COVID-19. CDR3s include the opening cysteine and the closing phenylalanine or tryptophan. A D gene is named only where the DNA matches it firmly. Size values are once, few and many counts, or a class for expanded clones, and some rows have none.

V	D	J	size	CDR3	DNA
TRBV9	NA	TRBJ1-5	once	CASSVGEGGNQPQHF	TGTGCCAGCAGCGTAGGAGAGGGAGGCAATCAGCCCCAGCATTTT
TRBV9	TRBD1	TRBJ1-1	few	CASSVEVTGGFEAFF	TGTGCCAGCAGCGTAGAAGTGACAGGGGGCTTCGAAGCTTTCTTT
TRBV9	NA	TRBJ1-4	NA	CASSVSGSLEKLFF	TGTGCCAGCAGCGTAAGCGGGTCCCTTGAAAAACTGTTTTTT
TRBV28	TRBD2	TRBJ2-5	NA	CASSFGISSGEGETQYF	TGTGCCAGCAGTTTTGGAATATCTAGCGGAGAGGGAGAGACCCAGTACTTC
TRBV27	TRBD2	TRBJ2-5	NA	CASRLAGAETQYF	TGTGCCAGCAGGTTAGCGGGGGCTGAGACCCAGTACTTC
TRBV10-3	NA	TRBJ1-3	NA	CAIEEAGGNTIYF	TGTGCCATTGAAGAGGCGGGGGGAAACACCATATATTTT
TRBV3-1/TRBV3-2	NA	TRBJ2-3	NA	CASSPILGGRLTDTQYF	TGTGCCAGCAGCCCCATTTTGGGCGGGCGCCTCACAGATACGCAGTATTTT
TRBV6-1	NA	TRBJ1-2	NA	CASSDKAGNFGYTF	TGTGCCAGCAGTGATAAAGCAGGGAATTTTGGCTACACCTTC
TRBV28	NA	TRBJ1-1	NA	CASRLSGIPEAFF	TGTGCCAGCAGACTCTCAGGGATCCCTGAAGCTTTCTTT
TRBV5-4	NA	TRBJ1-2	NA	CASSWGGQGDYGYTF	TGTGCCAGCAGCTGGGGGGGTCAGGGAGACTATGGCTACACCTTC
TRBV19	NA	TRBJ2-5	NA	CASSIADQETQYF	TGTGCCAGTAGTATAGCAGACCAAGAGACCCAGTACTTC
TRBV3-1/TRBV3-2	TRBD2	TRBJ2-7	NA	CASSQGPSGSYEQYF	TGTGCCAGCAGCCAAGGCCCTAGCGGGAGCTACGAGCAGTACTTC
TRBV11-3	NA	TRBJ1-5	NA	CASSLIGPQHF	TGTGCCAGCAGCTTAATCGGGCCCCAGCATTTT
TRBV24-1	NA	TRBJ1-2	NA	CATSDYSYGYTF	TGTGCCACCAGTGACTACAGCTATGGCTACACCTTC
TRBV12-3/TRBV12-4	NA	TRBJ2-3	NA	CASSRGFTDTQYF	TGTGCCAGCAGCCGGGGATTCACAGATACGCAGTATTTT
TRBV9	NA	TRBJ2-4	NA	CASSRLVEYSKNIQYF	TGTGCCAGCTCAAGACTAGTGGAGTATTCCAAAAACATTCAGTACTTC
TRBV27	NA	TRBJ2-1	NA	CASSRPGSYNEQFF	TGTGCCAGCAGTCGCCCCGGGAGCTACAATGAGCAGTTCTTC
TRBV28	TRBD1	TRBJ1-4	NA	CASFDRANEKLFF	TGTGCCAGCTTTGACAGGGCGAATGAAAAACTGTTTTTT
TRBV5-6	NA	TRBJ2-7	NA	CASSYGASYEQYF	TGTGCCAGCAGCTACGGAGCCTCCTACGAGCAGTACTTC
TRBV5-1	TRBD1	TRBJ1-1	NA	CASSWDRGVYTEAFF	TGCGCCAGCAGCTGGGACAGGGGGGTTTACACTGAAGCTTTCTTT
TRBV30	NA	TRBJ1-1	once	CAWSYLDRKNTEAFF	TGTGCCTGGAGTTACTTGGACAGAAAGAACACTGAAGCTTTCTTT
TRBV24-1	TRBD2	TRBJ2-1	NA	CATSDWEGGSGNEQFF	TGTGCCACCAGTGATTGGGAGGGCGGGAGCGGCAATGAGCAGTTCTTC
TRBV9	TRBD1	TRBJ2-1	few	CASSGQGNEQFF	TGTGCCAGCAGCGGACAGGGCAATGAGCAGTTCTTC
TRBV5-5	NA	TRBJ1-5	NA	CASSGGTGSYSNQPQHF	TGTGCCAGCAGCGGGGGAACAGGGTCATATAGCAATCAGCCCCAGCATTTT
TRBV15	NA	TRBJ2-2	NA	CATRDRGDTGELFF	TGTGCCACCAGAGATCGCGGGGACACCGGGGAGCTGTTTTTT
TRBV14	NA	TRBJ2-5	NA	CASSQDSTFRETQYF	TGTGCCAGCAGCCAGGACAGTACCTTCCGGGAGACCCAGTACTTC
TRBV18	TRBD2	TRBJ2-1	NA	CASRTSNDNEQFF	TGTGCCAGTCGGACTAGTAATGACAATGAGCAGTTCTTC
TRBV7-3	NA	TRBJ1-1	once	CASSPSGSFTEAFF	TGTGCCAGCAGCCCTAGTGGATCTTTCACTGAAGCTTTCTTT
TRBV6-5	TRBD2	TRBJ2-7	NA	CASSYLTSLSIGEQYF	TGTGCCAGCAGTTACCTGACTAGCCTGTCCATAGGCGAGCAGTACTTC
TRBV5-1	NA	TRBJ2-3	NA	CASSLGQSPGASTDTQYF	TGCGCCAGCAGCTTGGGTCAGTCACCAGGGGCTAGCACAGATACGCAGTATTTT
TRBV7-9	NA	TRBJ1-2	few	CASSLHRENNYGYTF	TGTGCCAGCAGCTTACACAGGGAAAACAACTATGGCTACACCTTC
TRBV24-1	TRBD1	TRBJ1-4	NA	CATQDRGTEKLFF	TGTGCCACCCAGGACAGGGGTACGGAAAAACTGTTTTTT
TRBV24-1	NA	TRBJ1-2	few	CATSDFEDSGYTF	TGTGCCACCAGTGATTTCGAGGATTCCGGCTACACCTTC